Described below is a single T cell receptor beta chain sequence and its context. This CDR3 comprises 15 residues. The V gene's germline CDR1 is DFQATT and CDR2 SNEGSKA (reference sequence). The authors prepared UMI-labeled TRB cDNA libraries by 5' RACE. From the 5' RACE reads, TCRdb lists one entry per CDR3 protein and no DNA. The repertoire shows approximately 38,000 distinct CDR3 sequences; the top ten hold 6.5% to 8.5%. This record belongs to a study of CXCR3-negative and CXCR3-positive naive CD8 T cells. Sequencing was performed on memory CD8+ T cells from blood. This TCR was recovered from a human donor in good health. Some clones in this sample may be carry-over from other donors' samples. The gene calls are TRBV20-1 and TRBJ1-1; absent DNA, TCRdb's TRBD1 call cannot be checked. CDR3 amino acids: CSANSQGPDWGEAFF.